This T cell receptor (beta chain) came from a study of shared clonotypes between healthy human individuals. Division of CD4+ cells produced a CD45RA+ naive subset and a CD45RA-negative memory subset. Findings and limits, study-wide: The researchers took only blood, and tissue repertoires probably look different. It was the few donors that limited the genetic and exposure-history diversity represented.

Comments on this clone: The antigen is not known.

When replicate PCRs were run on sorted subsets, they used around 200 ng DNA, about 30,000 T cell genomes. TCRdb's copy holds only in-frame clones and misses some; the assay was immunoSEQ multiplex PCR. The sample contains around 1.4 million clones, just under 99% of which appear only once. The CDR3 has 13 residues. The germline V gene has CDR1 WNHNN and CDR2 SYGVQD (reference sequence). V lost 3 bases and J 4 bases, leaving 8 bases between the germline ends. The source is a man younger than 40 in good health. The sequenced material came from naive CD4+ T cells sorted from blood. Subset noted: CD45RA+ positively selected. J is TRBJ2-3 and V is TRBV10-1; D is uncertain. The CDR3 here is CASSEKVSDTQYF. The CDR3 DNA reads TGCGCCAGCAGTGAAAAGGTTTCAGATACGCAGTATTTT.